This T cell receptor beta chain was recorded in a study of cytomegalovirus exposure and HLA in healthy donors (dated by TCRdb to between 2016 and 2019). Notes on the research overall: In an earlier analysis of 587 of the donors, less than 350 Gb of sequence data and 90 million to 120 million unique TCR beta sequences from about 179 million T cells were reported. About 280 gigabases of sequencing data and approximately 91 million unique TCR sequences made up an early release that covered several hundred HLA-typed donors. Both class I and class II loci were covered by HLA typing, at four-digit resolution. Among almost 400 genotyped donors of the cohort, an average of about 240,000 unique TCR beta nucleotide sequences were sequenced per donor, about a sixth of them non-productive. Rather than drawing on any new phenotypic data, the later analysis identified candidate immune exposures from TCR beta sequences and the way those sequences occurred across donors. Donor age, sex, ethnicity and CMV serostatus were compiled alongside the repertoire data. Among the roughly 400 genotyped donors, approximately 82% belonged to the genetic ancestry cluster associated with self-reported Caucasian donors. The study aimed to test whether signatures of past pathogen exposure could be identified by cataloging public T cell receptors. In a later genetic analysis, genome-wide SNP genotypes for about 65% of the roughly 700 donors were used, and that subset was treated as a discovery cohort. In a later analysis, previously published TCR beta repertoires from about 670 donors were re-analyzed and high-resolution HLA genotyping was added so that TCR occurrence patterns could be studied. A separate validation cohort of roughly 130 different subjects was used in addition to the 666-subject first cohort. The study profiled the T cell repertoires of 500 to 800 subjects by immunosequencing and related them to cytomegalovirus serostatus. The number of donors typed differed by locus, with roughly 629-640 for A, B, C, DRB1 and DQB1, over 500 for DQA1, about 610 for DPA1, and around 430 for DPB1. An earlier analysis of around 640 of the donors used high-throughput TCR beta sequencing to judge whether each TCR beta V gene segment behaved as functional or pseudogenic. The study combined high-throughput TCR immunosequencing, statistical association of individual TCRs with disease status, and machine learning to predict cytomegalovirus infection status. Several DR-DQ haplotypes were handled as single units for association and clustering because linkage in the cohort was strong. Every discovery cohort repertoire had been produced on one sequencing platform. What the study reported, not specific to this receptor: Correlated functional status among segregating V segments might be attributable to linkage disequilibrium, but an unknown experimental factor could not be ruled out. The 87-base-pair reads could not distinguish some IMGT-functional V segments, including TRBV6-2 and TRBV6-3, so those segments were excluded. A further reported finding was that TCR beta sequences accurately predicted the HLA-A and HLA-B alleles for most subjects in the first cohort. According to a later genetic analysis, donors in an Asian-associated ancestry cluster had fewer N-insertions in productive TCRs than the roughly 670-donor mean. Sequencing depth was assumed to be roughly uniform across donors in the presence/absence analyses, though that assumption may not hold. The authors suggested that the approach could potentially be extended to other disease states and immunological phenotypes. Most CMV-associated TCR beta chains appeared to be HLA-restricted in a later analysis, and the HLA associations seemed to be driven largely by CMV exposure. A later analysis found that HLA-associated TCR beta chains were more clonally expanded and had lower generation probabilities than equally common non-associated chains. In the study, some 160 TCR beta chains were listed as associated with cytomegalovirus. According to a later analysis, parvovirus B19, influenza, CMV and Epstein-Barr virus appeared linked to several top co-occurrence clusters. In a later genetic analysis, a missense DCLRE1C variant was associated with V-gene and J-gene trimming of TCR beta chains, and the association was replicated in an independent cohort. In an earlier analysis of roughly 560 of the donors, most TCR beta V segments were observed in productive rearrangements about 87% or about 30% of the time, broadly matching IMGT annotations. In both the original and validation cohorts, the classifier was reported to diagnose cytomegalovirus status with high specificity and sensitivity. Assigning TCR associations to individual alleles was difficult when HLA alleles, especially DR and DQ, strongly co-occurred. At a false discovery rate of 0.05, a later analysis linked some 17,000 TCR beta sequences to specific HLA alleles. Because some donors lacked HLA typing at each locus, the association tests relied only on the typed subset. The earlier analysis of almost 600 of the donors excluded seventeen rarely observed V segments, including chromosome 9 orphons, because counts were too low. The sequencing pipeline was judged likely to have produced a cluster of highly shared sequence variants as a technical artifact. Three of the identified cytomegalovirus-associated TCR beta chains were confirmed in vitro to be specific for cytomegalovirus antigens. Most TCR sequences were observed very rarely across donors, whereas some public TCRs were present in many individuals. Immune exposure information for the cohort was limited to CMV serostatus. In a later analysis, TCR association rates were found to vary across HLA loci, with the most associated TCRs seen for DRB1 alleles and the fewest for HLA-C alleles. This cohort had only TCR beta chains sequenced, and the lack of alpha or paired-chain data limited which features could be detected.

The library came from the immunoSEQ multiplex PCR assay. The multiplex PCR relied on a mix of 60 forward primers for TCR Vbeta segments and 13 reverse primers for TCR Jbeta segments. Amplification of the CDR3 region of rearranged TCR beta genes was performed with a multiplex PCR assay on genomic DNA. The Illumina HiSeq System was used to sequence the amplified TCR beta libraries as 87-base-pair reads. From the authors' description of their analysis: In a later analysis, around 80 million unique TCR beta chains were counted across the 500 to 850 repertoires, and roughly 11 million of these chains were shared by at least two donors. Raw reads were error-corrected and collapsed into unique sequences by a nearest-neighbor algorithm in which closely related sequences were merged to remove PCR and sequencing errors. To assign V, D and J gene segments, CDR3 sequences were aligned to IMGT reference sequences. For a sequence to be retained, a match of at least six nucleotides was required to both a V gene segment and a J gene segment. A rearrangement counted as productive if the CDR3 had no stop codons and remained in frame with V and J, and every other rearrangement counted as non-productive. Following IMGT convention, CDR3 was defined as the stretch from the second conserved V-encoded cysteine to the conserved J-encoded phenylalanine. Sequences without an unambiguous match to a single V gene segment were excluded from the earlier analysis of several hundred of the donors. In an earlier analysis of more than 500 of the donors, a V segment was called functional when productive rearrangements were above 56.7%, and segregating when the standard deviation between donors exceeded 5%. A statistical classification framework was developed to diagnose cytomegalovirus status using the catalog of TCR beta chain sequences. In a later analysis, TCR nucleotide sequences were compared against IMGT/GENE-DB human TR gene sequences so that V and J genes could be assigned. A later analysis assigned CDR3 sequences and most-parsimonious VDJ recombination scenarios with the TCRdist pipeline. A later analysis defined each TCR beta chain by its CDR3 amino acid sequence plus V-gene family, and excluded reads lacking a unique V-gene family. As a way to deal with suspected cross-contamination and a sequencing artifact, a later analysis dropped more than 500 nucleotide sequences that were highly shared and had low generation probability. For each public chain, a later analysis derived a clonal expansion index from normalized ranks of inferred template counts within each repertoire. Generation probabilities in a later analysis came from a VDJ recombination model fitted to out-of-frame rearrangements, and those results were checked against IGoR. A later analysis scored TCR-TCR, TCR-HLA and TCR-CMV co-occurrence with hypergeometric tests, applying a repertoire-size bias correction to TCR pairs. In a later analysis, false discovery rates were estimated by permuting HLA or CMV assignments 20 times. A later analysis grouped co-occurring TCRs with DBSCAN, adding TCRdist sequence similarity when clustering within HLA-allele-positive subsets. For co-occurrence clustering, repertoires with fewer than 30,000 or more than 120,000 public chains were excluded, along with four to six repertoires with anomalous nucleotide sharing. As stored in TCRdb, this immuneACCESS dataset retains in-frame rearrangements with V and J assigned. A fraction of the clones does not appear; measured against another copy, unresolved V genes explain less than half of the discrepancy, and the remainder lacks a known reason. The DNA gave D and trimming, while V, J and clone size come from that table. This sample lists 200,000 to 250,000 clones; around 79% were detected once. Together, the top ten hold roughly 2% of the sample.

The cohort was made up of 666 healthy bone marrow donors. Cohort members were all nominally healthy when sampled, although unrecorded immune exposures were likely present. The donor was CMV seronegative and was included in the group of several hundred seronegative cohort members. A peripheral blood sample was collected from each donor, and TCR beta sequencing was performed on peripheral blood mononuclear cells. The Qiagen DNeasy Blood Extraction Kit was used to extract genomic DNA from the blood cell samples. Including the terminal cysteine and phenylalanine, the CDR3 comprises 18 residues. Of the read, only the CDR3 DNA is kept; its 54 bases are in frame from base 1. From a lookup of the germline V gene, CDR1 and CDR2 are SGHTS and YDEGEE. V is shortened by 1 base, J by 2 bases, and the region joining them spans 16 bases. Note on this clone: Its antigen is unknown. No much larger clonotype is one base removed from it; base qualities were not supplied.

This receptor was taken from a man aged 18 to 30 in good health and CMV-seronegative. The source material was PBMCs. The rearranged segments are TRBV5-8 and TRBJ2-6; TRBD1 is perhaps the D gene, given 7 matching bases. The CDR3 sequence is CASSLPGQGEAGANVLTF. The nucleotide sequence reads as follows: TGTGCCAGCAGCTTGCCGGGGCAGGGGGAGGCTGGGGCCAACGTCCTGACTTTC. The full variable domain, completed from the reference TRBV5-8 and TRBJ2-6 proteins outside the CDR3, reads EAGVTQSPTHLIKTRGQQATLRCSPISGHTSVYWYQQALGLGLQFLLWYDEGEERNRGNFPPRFSGRQFPNYSSELNVNALELEDSALYLCASSLPGQGEAGANVLTFGAGSRLTVL.